This T cell receptor (beta chain) was sequenced in a study of blood T cell repertoires in COVID-19. Study details: T cells, B-cell-depleted T cells, or PBMCs provided the cDNA or gDNA that served as material.

Study processing details: Estimated nucleated cell counts came from reference gene primer amplification. Libraries were prepared by immunoSEQ multiplex PCR; TCRdb keeps only in-frame clonotypes and omits some of them. The V and J calls and clone size were taken over from that table, and D and trimming were inferred from the DNA. The repertoire holds around 200,000 clones, with 75% to 90% as singletons. CDR3 length: 18 residues. The rearrangement uses TRBV7-5 and TRBJ1-5; TRBD1, the table's D call, lacks a check against the DNA. TRBV7-5 is an annotated pseudogene. This clonotype originated in a human donor in a cohort sampled during active COVID-19. The material sequenced was peripheral blood. CDR3 residues: CARRFLRTGAKGNQPQHF. CDR3 in DNA: TGTGCCAGAAGATTCCTTCGGACAGGGGCAAAGGGCAATCAGCCCCAGCATTTT.